The sequence of this TCR beta chain was determined in a study of blood T cell repertoires in COVID-19. Study background: Italy, Spain and the United States were the sources of the convalescent and acute COVID-19 samples.

Trimming pared 4 bases from V and 5 bases from J, leaving 22 bases between. Germline V gene sequence: CDR1 MDHEN, CDR2 SYDVKM. This CDR3 comprises 17 residues. The assay was immunoSEQ multiplex PCR, and TCRdb's table has in-frame clones only and misses some. The table has 55,000 to 70,000 clones, 87% seen once. The rearrangement joins TRBV28 to TRBJ2-3, with a weak D call TRBD2 (6 bases). Sequences were obtained from peripheral blood. The receptor was isolated from a woman aged 18-29 years with acute or convalescent COVID-19. For the CDR3, the DNA is TGTGCCAGCAGTTCCTTGGAGATGATAGCGGACCAAGATACGCAGTATTTT. Amino acid sequence: CASSSLEMIADQDTQYF.